This T cell receptor beta chain was sequenced for a study of post-analysis software for immune sequencing data. Study-wide background: Relapsing-remitting, secondary progressive and progressive-relapsing forms made up the multiple sclerosis disease courses.

This clonotype was counted a few times. Unique-molecular-identifier-tagged TCR beta cDNA libraries were used. TCRdb re-called the PCR reads through MiXCR, storing one row per CDR3 protein. The sample lists around 150,000 distinct CDR3 sequences, under 40% occurring once. The ends lost 5 bases at V and 1 base at J; junction bases unmatched: 11. The CDR3 has 17 amino acids. This receptor was obtained from a girl between 5 and 17 years old with multiple sclerosis. This sequence joins TRBV12-3 or TRBV12-4 and TRBJ2-1; 7 positions match TRBD1. Sequences were derived from blood, sampled after autologous hematopoietic stem cell transplantation. The CDR3 DNA reads as TGTGCCAGCAGTCCTCTCCGGACAGGCCAATCCTACAATGAGCAGTTCTTC. This encodes CASSPLRTGQSYNEQFF.